This T cell receptor beta chain was recorded in a study of T cell responses to AZD1222 COVID-19 vaccine. This clone was seen a handful of times. Its antigen is not known. Profiling relied on immunoSEQ multiplex PCR, and the TCRdb table lists in-frame clones only, not all of them. The repertoire holds 150,000 to 200,000 clones, with 88% as singletons. Notes on the study in general: There were vaccine-associated CD4 TCRs across spike, dominant at 160-218 and 743-854. White British people made up most donors, females outnumbered males, and clonal diversity was possibly underestimated. The breadth and depth of Spike-specific TCRs increased once two AZD1222 doses had been given.

Sequences were derived from peripheral blood, sampled 28 days after the second AZD1222 dose. The clonotype was recovered from an adult who received the AZD1222 COVID-19 vaccine.

DNA of the CDR3: TGTGCCAGCTCACCACGGGCAGCCAATCAGCCCCAGCATTTT. Its protein product is CASSPRAANQPQHF. The chain joins TRBV18 to TRBJ1-5; no clear D. The V end was cut by 1 base, the J end by 3 bases, with 7 bases between. The CDR3 consists of 14 residues. Looked up from germline, CDR1 is KGHSH and CDR2 is LQKENI.